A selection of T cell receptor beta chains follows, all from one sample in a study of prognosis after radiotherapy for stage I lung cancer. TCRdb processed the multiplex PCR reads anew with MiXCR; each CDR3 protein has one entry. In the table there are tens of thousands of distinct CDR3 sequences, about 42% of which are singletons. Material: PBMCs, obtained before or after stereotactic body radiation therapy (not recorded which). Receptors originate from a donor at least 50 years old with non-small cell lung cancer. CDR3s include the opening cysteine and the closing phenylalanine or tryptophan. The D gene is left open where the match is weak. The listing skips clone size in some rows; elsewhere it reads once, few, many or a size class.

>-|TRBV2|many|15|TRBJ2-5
TGTGCCAGCAGTGAATGGTATTCGTACCAAGAGACCCAGTACTTC
CASSEWYSYQETQYF
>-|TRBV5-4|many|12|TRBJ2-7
TGTGCCAGCAGCGCGCCCCCCTACGAGCAGTACTTC
CASSAPPYEQYF
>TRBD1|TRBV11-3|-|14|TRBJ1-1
TGTGCCAGCAGCGAGGACAGGTCTCACACTGAAGCTTTCTTT
CASSEDRSHTEAFF
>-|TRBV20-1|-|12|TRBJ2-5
TGCAGTGCTAGACAGGGTGGGGAGAACCAGTACTTC
CSARQGGENQYF
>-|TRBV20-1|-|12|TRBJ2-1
TGCAGTGCTAGACTAGCGTCCGATGAGCGGTTCTTC
CSARLASDERFF
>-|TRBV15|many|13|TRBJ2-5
TGTGCCACCAGCAATGGACCGCAAGAGACCCAGTACTTC
CATSNGPQETQYF
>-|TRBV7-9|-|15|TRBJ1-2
TGTGCCAGCATACCATCCGGGTCCCCTGTTATAGGCTACACCTTC
CASIPSGSPVIGYTF
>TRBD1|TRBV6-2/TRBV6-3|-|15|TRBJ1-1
TGTGCCAGCAGTTACCCTCCTGACAGGGGACCTGAAGCTTTCTTT
CASSYPPDRGPEAFF
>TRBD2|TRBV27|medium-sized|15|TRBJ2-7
TGTGCCAGCAGTTTACTAGCGGGAGGTATCTACGAGCAGTACTTC
CASSLLAGGIYEQYF
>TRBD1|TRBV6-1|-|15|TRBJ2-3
TGTGCCAGCAGTCCGGGACAGGGGGCGTGGGATACGCAGTATTTT
CASSPGQGAWDTQYF
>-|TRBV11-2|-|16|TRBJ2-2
TGTGCCAGCAGCTTCAGTACCTTGGTAGGGGCCGGTGAGCTGTTTTTT
CASSFSTLVGAGELFF
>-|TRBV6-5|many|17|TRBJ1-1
TGTGCCAGCAGTTACTCGATTTCGGAGACGTGGAACACTGAAGCTTTCTTT
CASSYSISETWNTEAFF
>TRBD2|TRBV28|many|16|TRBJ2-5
TGTGCCAGCAGTCCTCGACTAGCGGGAGGCCAAGAGACCCAGTACTTC
CASSPRLAGGQETQYF
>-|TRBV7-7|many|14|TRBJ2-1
TGTGCTAGCAGCTTAGAAGGGTTTGGCAATGAGCAGTTCTTC
CASSLEGFGNEQFF
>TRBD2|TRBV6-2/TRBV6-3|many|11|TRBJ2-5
TGTGCCAGCATGAGCGGGAGATTTTTGTACTTC
CASMSGRFLYF
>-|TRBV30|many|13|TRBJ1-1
TGTGCCTGGAGCAGAGAGCTTAACACTGAAGCTTTCTTT
CAWSRELNTEAFF
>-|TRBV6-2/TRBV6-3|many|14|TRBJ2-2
TGTGCCAGCCACCAGGCGGCGAACACCGGGGAGCTGTTTTTT
CASHQAANTGELFF
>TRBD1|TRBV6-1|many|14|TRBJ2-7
TGTGCCAGCACCCGACGAGCAGGGGGCGACGAGCAGTACTTC
CASTRRAGGDEQYF
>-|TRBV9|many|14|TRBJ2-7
TGTGCCAGCAGCGTAACCCCGTACTCCTACGAGCAGTACTTC
CASSVTPYSYEQYF
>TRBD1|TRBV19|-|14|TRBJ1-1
TGTGCCACTACCAACAGGGGGCCGGCAACTGAAGCTTTCTTT
CATTNRGPATEAFF
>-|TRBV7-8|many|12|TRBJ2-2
TGTGCCAGGGAGGGTAACACCGGGGAGCTGTTTTTT
CAREGNTGELFF
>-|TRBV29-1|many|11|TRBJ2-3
TGCAGCGTTGAAAGGGACTATACGCAGTATTTT
CSVERDYTQYF